This TCR beta chain was retrieved from a study of cytomegalovirus exposure and HLA in healthy donors. Remarks on this clone: Its specificity is unknown.

Whole-study results and caveats: Accurate HLA-A and HLA-B prediction from TCR beta sequences was reported for most subjects.

Primers for the PCR totalled 60 Vbeta and 13 Jbeta. TCRdb keeps only in-frame clones here, not all; method: immunoSEQ multiplex PCR. The sample holds about 160,000 clones; just under 80% are singletons and the top ten take 1.3%. Sequencing was performed on PBMCs. This clonotype was sampled from a woman between 45 and 65 years old in good health and CMV-seronegative.

CDR3 sequence reads: CASSQASDTEAFF. DNA for the CDR3: TGCGCCAGCAGCCAAGCATCAGACACTGAAGCTTTCTTT. This chain uses TRBV4-1 with TRBJ1-1; D is uncertain. CDR3 length: 13 residues. Trimming stripped 1 base from V and 3 bases from J, with 6 bases between. The germline gives CDR1 MGHRA, CDR2 YSYEKL.